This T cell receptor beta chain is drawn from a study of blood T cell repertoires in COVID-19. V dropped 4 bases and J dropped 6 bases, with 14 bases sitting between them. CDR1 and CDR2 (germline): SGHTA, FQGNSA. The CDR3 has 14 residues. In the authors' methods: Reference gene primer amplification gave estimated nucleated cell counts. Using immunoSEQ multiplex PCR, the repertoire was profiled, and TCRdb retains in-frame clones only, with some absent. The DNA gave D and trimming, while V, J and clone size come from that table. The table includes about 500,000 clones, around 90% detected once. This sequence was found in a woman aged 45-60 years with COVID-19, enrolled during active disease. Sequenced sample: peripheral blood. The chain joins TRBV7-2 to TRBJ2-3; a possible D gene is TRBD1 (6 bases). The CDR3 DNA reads TGTGCCAGCAGCTCCAGGACAGTCTGGGATACGCAGTATTTT. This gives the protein CASSSRTVWDTQYF. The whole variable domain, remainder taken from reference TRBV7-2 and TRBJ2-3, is GAGVSQSPSNKVTEKGKDVELRCDPISGHTALYWYRQSLGQGLEFLIYFQGNSAPDKSGLPSDRFSAERTGGSVSTLTIQRTQQEDSAVYLCASSSRTVWDTQYFGPGTRLTVL.